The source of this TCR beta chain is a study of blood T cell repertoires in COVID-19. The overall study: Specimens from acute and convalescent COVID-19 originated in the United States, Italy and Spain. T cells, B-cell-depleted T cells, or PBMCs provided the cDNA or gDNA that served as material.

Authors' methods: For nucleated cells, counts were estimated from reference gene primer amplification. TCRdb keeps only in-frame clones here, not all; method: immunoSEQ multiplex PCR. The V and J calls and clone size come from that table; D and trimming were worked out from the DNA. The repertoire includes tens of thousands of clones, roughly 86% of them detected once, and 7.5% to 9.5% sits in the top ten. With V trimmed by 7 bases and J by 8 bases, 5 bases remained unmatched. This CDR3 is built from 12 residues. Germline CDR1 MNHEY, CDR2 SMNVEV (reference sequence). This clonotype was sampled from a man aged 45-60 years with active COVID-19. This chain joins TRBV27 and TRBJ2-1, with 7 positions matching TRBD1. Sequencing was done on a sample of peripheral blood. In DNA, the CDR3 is TGTGCCAGCAACGACAGGGTGCATGAGCAGTTCTTC. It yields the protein CASNDRVHEQFF.